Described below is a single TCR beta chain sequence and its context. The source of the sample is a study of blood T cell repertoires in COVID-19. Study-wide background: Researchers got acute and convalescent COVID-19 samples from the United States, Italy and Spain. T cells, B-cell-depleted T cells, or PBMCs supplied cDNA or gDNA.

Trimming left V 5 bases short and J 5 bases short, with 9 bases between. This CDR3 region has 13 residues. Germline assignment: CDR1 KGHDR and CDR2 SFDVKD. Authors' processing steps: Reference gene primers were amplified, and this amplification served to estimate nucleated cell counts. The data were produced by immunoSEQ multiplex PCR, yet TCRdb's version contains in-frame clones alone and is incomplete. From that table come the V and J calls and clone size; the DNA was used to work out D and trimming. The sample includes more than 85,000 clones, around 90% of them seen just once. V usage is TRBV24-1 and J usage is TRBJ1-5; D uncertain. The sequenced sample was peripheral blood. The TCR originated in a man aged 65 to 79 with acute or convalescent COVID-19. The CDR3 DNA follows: TGTGCCACCAGTGGTAATCAGGATCAGCCCCAGCATTTT. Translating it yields CATSGNQDQPQHF.